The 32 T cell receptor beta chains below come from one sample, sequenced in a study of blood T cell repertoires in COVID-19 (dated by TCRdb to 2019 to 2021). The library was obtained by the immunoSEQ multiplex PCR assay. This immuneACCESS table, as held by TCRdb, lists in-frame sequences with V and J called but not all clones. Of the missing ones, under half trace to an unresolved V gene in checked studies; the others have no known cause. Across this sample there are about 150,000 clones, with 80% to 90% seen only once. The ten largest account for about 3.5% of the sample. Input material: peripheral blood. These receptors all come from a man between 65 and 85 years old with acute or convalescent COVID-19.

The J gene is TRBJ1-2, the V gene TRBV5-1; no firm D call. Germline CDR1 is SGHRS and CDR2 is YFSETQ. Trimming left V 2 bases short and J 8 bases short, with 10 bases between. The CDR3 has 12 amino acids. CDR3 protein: CASSLYEEGYTF. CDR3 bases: TGCGCCAGCAGCTTATACGAAGAGGGCTACACCTTC.

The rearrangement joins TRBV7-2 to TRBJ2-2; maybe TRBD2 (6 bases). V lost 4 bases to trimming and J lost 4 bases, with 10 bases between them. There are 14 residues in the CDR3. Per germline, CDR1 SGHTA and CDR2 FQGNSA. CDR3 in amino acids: CASSSRRGTGELFF. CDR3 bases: TGTGCCAGCAGCTCGCGGCGGGGCACCGGGGAGCTGTTTTTT.

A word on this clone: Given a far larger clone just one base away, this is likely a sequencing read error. DNA for the CDR3: TGTGCCAGCAGACCGGGACTAGCGAATGAGCAGTTCTTC. Encoded protein: CASRPGLANEQFF. The chain has TRBV12-3 or TRBV12-4 and TRBJ2-1; 10 nucleotides match TRBD2. V shed 6 bases and J 7 bases; nucleotides not matched to a gene: 3. This CDR3 comprises 13 residues.

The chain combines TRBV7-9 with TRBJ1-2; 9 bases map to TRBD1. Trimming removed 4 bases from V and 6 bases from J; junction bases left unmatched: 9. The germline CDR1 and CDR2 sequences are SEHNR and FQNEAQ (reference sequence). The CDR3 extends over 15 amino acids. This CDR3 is CASSYSGQGTHGYTF. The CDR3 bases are TGTGCCAGCAGCTACTCGGGACAGGGAACGCATGGCTACACCTTC.

The CDR3 reads CASSSPPSGGPYEQYF. The DNA for the CDR3 is TGTGCCAGCAGTAGTCCCCCATCAGGGGGGCCCTACGAGCAGTACTTC. The chain employs TRBV28 and TRBJ2-7; D possibly corresponds to TRBD1 (7 bases). CDR1 is MDHEN, CDR2 SYDVKM, per germline. This CDR3 contains 16 residues. Trimming took off 5 bases at V and 2 bases at J, with 19 bases between the two ends.

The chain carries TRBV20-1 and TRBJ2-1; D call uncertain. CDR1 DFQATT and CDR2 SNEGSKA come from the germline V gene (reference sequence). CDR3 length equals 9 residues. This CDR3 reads CKIDNEQFF. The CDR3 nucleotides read TGCAAGATAGACAATGAGCAGTTCTTC.

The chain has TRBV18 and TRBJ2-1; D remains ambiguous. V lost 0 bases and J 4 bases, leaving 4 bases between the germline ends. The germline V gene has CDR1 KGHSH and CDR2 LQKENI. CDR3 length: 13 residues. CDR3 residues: CASSPPEYNEQFF. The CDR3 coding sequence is TGTGCCAGCTCACCACCGGAGTACAATGAGCAGTTCTTC.

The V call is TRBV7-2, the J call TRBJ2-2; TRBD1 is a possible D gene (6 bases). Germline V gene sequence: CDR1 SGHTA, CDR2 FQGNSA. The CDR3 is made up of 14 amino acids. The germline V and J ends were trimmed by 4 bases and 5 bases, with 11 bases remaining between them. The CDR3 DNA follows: TGTGCCAGCAGCTCCGGACAGCCTACCGGGGAGCTGTTTTTT. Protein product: CASSSGQPTGELFF.

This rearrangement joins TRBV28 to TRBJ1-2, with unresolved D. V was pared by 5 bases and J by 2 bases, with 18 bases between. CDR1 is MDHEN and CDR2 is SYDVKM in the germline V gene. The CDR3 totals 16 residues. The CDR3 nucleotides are TGTGCCAGCAGTCCTAATGGCGGCGGGCCAAACTATGGCTACACCTTC. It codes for CASSPNGGGPNYGYTF.

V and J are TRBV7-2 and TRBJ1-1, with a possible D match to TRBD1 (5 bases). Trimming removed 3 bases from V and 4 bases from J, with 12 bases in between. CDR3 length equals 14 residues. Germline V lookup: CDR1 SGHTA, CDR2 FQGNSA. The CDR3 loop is CASSFRRGVTEAFF. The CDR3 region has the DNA TGTGCCAGCAGCTTCAGGAGGGGTGTCACTGAAGCTTTCTTT.

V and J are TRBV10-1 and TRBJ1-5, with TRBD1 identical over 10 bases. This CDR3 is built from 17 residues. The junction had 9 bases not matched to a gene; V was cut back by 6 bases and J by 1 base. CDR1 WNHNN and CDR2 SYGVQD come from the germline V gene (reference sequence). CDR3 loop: CASRVPGQGRSNQPQHF. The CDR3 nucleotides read TGCGCCAGCAGGGTCCCGGGACAGGGGAGAAGCAATCAGCCCCAGCATTTT.

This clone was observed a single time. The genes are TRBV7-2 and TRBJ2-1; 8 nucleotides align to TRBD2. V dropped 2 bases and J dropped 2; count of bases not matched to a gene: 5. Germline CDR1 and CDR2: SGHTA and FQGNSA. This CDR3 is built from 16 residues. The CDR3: CASSLSAGAAYNEQFF. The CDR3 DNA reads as TGTGCCAGCAGCTTATCAGCGGGGGCGGCCTACAATGAGCAGTTCTTC.

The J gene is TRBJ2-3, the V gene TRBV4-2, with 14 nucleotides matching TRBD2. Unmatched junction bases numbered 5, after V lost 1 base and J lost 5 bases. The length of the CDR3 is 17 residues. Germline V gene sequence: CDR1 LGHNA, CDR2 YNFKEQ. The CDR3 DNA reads TGTGCCAGCAGCCAAGGTGGGACTAGCGGGAGTGTAGATACGCAGTATTTT. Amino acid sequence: CASSQGGTSGSVDTQYF.

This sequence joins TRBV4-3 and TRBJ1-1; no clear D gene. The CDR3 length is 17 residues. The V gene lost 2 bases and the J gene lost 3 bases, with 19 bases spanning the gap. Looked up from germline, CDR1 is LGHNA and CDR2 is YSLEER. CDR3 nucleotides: TGCGCCAGCAGCCAAAGCCCTTCCGGGTCCTTCCACACTGAAGCTTTCTTT. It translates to CASSQSPSGSFHTEAFF.

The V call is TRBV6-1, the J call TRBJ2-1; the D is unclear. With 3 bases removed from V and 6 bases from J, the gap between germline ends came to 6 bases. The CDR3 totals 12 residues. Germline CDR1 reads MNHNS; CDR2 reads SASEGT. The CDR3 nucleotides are TGTGCCAGCAGTGATACAGTCAATGAGCAGTTCTTC. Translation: CASSDTVNEQFF.

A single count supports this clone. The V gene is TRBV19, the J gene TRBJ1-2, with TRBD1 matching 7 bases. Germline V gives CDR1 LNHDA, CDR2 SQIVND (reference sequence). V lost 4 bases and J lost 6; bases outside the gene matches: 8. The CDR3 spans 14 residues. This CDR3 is CASSTTTGPHGYTF. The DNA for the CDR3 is TGTGCCAGTAGTACAACGACAGGGCCGCATGGCTACACCTTC.

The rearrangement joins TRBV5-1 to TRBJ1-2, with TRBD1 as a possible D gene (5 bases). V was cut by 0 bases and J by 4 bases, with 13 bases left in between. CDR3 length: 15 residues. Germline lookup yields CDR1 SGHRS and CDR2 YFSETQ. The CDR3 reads CASSLEPGPSYGYTF. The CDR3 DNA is TGCGCCAGCAGCTTGGAACCAGGGCCGAGCTATGGCTACACCTTC.

In DNA, the CDR3 is TGTGCCAGCAGCGCCCGACAGGGCCTTTACCACGAGCAGTACTTC. This translates into CASSARQGLYHEQYF. This rearrangement joins TRBV9 to TRBJ2-7; 7 nucleotides match TRBD1. With V trimmed by 3 bases and J by 5 bases, 11 bases remained unmatched. Germline V gene lookup returns CDR1 SGDLS and CDR2 YYNGEE. The CDR3 runs to 15 residues.

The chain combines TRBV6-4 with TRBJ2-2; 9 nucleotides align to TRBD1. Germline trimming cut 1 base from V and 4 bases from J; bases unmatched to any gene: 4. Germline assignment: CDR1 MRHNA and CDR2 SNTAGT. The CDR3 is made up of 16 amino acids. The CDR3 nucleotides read TGTGCCAGCAGTGACTTAGGGACAGGGTCCACCGGGGAGCTGTTTTTT. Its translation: CASSDLGTGSTGELFF.

The chain's CDR3 is CASSNPISYNEQFF. The DNA for the CDR3 is TGTGCCAGCAGCAACCCTATCTCCTACAATGAGCAGTTCTTC. The rearrangement links TRBV21-1 to TRBJ2-1; the D call of TRBD2 is as the table states it, not checked on the DNA. TRBV21-1 is a known pseudogene. CDR3 size: 14 residues.

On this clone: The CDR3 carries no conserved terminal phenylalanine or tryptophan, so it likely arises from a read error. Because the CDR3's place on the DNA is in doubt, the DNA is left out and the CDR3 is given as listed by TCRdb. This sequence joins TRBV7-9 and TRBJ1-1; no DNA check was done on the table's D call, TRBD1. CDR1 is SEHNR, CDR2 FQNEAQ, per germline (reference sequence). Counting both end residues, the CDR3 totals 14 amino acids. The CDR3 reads CASSLHFRDRVVLG.

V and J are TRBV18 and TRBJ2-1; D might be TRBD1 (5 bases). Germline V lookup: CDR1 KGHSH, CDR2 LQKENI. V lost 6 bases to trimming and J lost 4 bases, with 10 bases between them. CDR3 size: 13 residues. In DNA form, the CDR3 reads TGTGCCAGCTCCCAGGACATTTACAATGAGCAGTTCTTC. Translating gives CASSQDIYNEQFF.

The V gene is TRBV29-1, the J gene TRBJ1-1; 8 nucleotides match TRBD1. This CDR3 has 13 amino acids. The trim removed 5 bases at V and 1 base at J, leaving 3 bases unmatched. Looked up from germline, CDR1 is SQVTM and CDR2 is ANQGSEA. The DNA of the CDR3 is TGCAGCGTTTCTACAGGGGGGAACACTGAAGCTTTCTTT. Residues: CSVSTGGNTEAFF.

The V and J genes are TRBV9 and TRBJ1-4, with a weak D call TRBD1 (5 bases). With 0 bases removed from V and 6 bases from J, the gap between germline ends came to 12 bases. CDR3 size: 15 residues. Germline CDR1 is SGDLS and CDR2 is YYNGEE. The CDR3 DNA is TGTGCCAGCAGCGTAGCGGGACTCCTGGATGAAAAACTGTTTTTT. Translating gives CASSVAGLLDEKLFF.

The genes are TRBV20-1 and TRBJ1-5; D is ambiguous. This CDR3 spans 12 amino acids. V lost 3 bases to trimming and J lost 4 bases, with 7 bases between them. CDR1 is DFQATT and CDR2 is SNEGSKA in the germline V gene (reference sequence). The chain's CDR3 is CSASARNQPQHF. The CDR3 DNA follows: TGCAGTGCTAGTGCCAGGAATCAGCCCCAGCATTTT.

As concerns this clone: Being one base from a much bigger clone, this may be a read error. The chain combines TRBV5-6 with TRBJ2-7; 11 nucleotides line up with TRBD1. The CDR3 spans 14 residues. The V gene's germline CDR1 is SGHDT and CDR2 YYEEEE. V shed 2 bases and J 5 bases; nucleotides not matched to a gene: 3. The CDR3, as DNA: TGTGCCAGCAGCTTAGGACAGGGGGCCCACGAGCAGTACTTC. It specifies CASSLGQGAHEQYF.

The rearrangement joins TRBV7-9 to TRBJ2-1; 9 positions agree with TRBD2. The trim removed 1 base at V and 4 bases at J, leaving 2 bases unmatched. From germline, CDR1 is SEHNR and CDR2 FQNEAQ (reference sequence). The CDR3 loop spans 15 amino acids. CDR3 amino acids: CASSLGLAEYNEQFF. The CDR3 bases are TGTGCCAGCAGCTTAGGACTAGCGGAGTACAATGAGCAGTTCTTC.

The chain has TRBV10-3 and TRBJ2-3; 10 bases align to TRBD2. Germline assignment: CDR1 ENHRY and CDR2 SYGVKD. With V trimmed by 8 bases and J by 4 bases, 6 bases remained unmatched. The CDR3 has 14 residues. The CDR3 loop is CAILAGVSADTQYF. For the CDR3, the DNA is TGTGCCATCCTAGCGGGAGTCAGCGCAGATACGCAGTATTTT.

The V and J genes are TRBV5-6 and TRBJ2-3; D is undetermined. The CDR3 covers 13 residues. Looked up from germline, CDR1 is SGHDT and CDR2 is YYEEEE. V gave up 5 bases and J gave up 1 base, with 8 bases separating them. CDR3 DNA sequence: TGTGCCAGCAGTTTTACAGGCACAGATACGCAGTATTTT. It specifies CASSFTGTDTQYF.

CDR3 nucleotides: TGCGCCAGCAGCTCTGGCCTCTACGAGCAGTACTTC. It encodes CASSSGLYEQYF. The gene calls are TRBV5-1 and TRBJ2-7; D ambiguous. V dropped 3 bases and J dropped 3 bases, with 7 bases sitting between them. Germline loops: CDR1 SGHRS, CDR2 YFSETQ. This CDR3 comprises 12 residues.

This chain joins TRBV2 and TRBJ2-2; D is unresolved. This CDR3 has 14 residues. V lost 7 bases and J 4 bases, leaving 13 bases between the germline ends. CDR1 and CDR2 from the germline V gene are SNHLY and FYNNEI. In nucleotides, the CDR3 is TGTGCCAGCAAGGAAGGAGAGGCCACCGGGGAGCTGTTTTTT. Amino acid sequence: CASKEGEATGELFF.

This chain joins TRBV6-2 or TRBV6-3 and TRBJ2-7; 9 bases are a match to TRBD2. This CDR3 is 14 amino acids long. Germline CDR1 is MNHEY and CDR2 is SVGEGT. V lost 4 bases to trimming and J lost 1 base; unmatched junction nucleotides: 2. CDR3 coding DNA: TGTGCCAGCAGTTTAGCGGGAGCTTCCTACGAGCAGTACTTC. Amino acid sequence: CASSLAGASYEQYF.